Below are 14 T cell receptor beta chains sequenced from a single sample in a study of cytomegalovirus exposure and HLA in healthy donors. Use of 60 Vbeta and 13 Jbeta primers characterized the PCR. The table came from immunoSEQ multiplex PCR; TCRdb's copy has only in-frame clones and leaves some out. The sample consists of around 110,000 clones, roughly 77% of them appearing once. Sequencing was carried out using PBMCs. These receptor sequences come from a man aged 35-49 years in good health and CMV-seronegative.

The chain employs TRBV6-5 and TRBJ2-2; 7 bases map to TRBD1. J lost 1 base, V lost 10 bases, and 9 bases had no gene match. This CDR3 is built from 15 residues. The germline V gene has CDR1 MNHEY and CDR2 SVGAGI. Here the CDR3 DNA reads TGTGCCACTCGGATCTACAGGGGGAACACCGGGGAGCTGTTTTTT. Translated: CATRIYRGNTGELFF.

This chain links TRBV5-6 with TRBJ1-6, with D tentatively TRBD1 (5 bases). The CDR3 consists of 13 residues. V lost 0 bases and J lost 10, with 8 bases in between. Germline CDR1 SGHDT, CDR2 YYEEEE. The CDR3 sequence: CASSLGGVSPLHF. Written as DNA, the CDR3 is TGTGCCAGCAGCTTGGGGGGGGTCTCACCCCTCCACTTT.

The CDR3 loop reads CASSRGEGLVRINEQFF. The CDR3 bases are TGCGCCAGCAGCCGGGGGGAAGGACTAGTGCGTATAAATGAGCAGTTCTTC. The J gene is TRBJ2-1, the V gene TRBV5-1; TRBD2 matches at 7 bases. CDR3 length: 17 amino acids. V gave up 4 bases and J gave up 7 bases; unmatched junction bases: 17. Germline loops: CDR1 SGHRS, CDR2 YFSETQ.

This clone has a single count. At one end, the junction sequence differs from germline, possibly due to a read error. The rearrangement links TRBV7-2 to TRBJ1-2, with D possibly being TRBD1 (6 bases). The germline V gene has CDR1 SGHTA and CDR2 FQGNSA. This CDR3 is built from 15 residues. The CDR3 DNA sequence: TGTGCCAGCGGCTTTTCTCAGGGGAAGGGATATGGCTACACCTTC. Encoded protein: CASGFSQGKGYGYTF.

The chain combines TRBV11-2 with TRBJ2-4; D is possibly TRBD1 (5 bases). Germline loops: CDR1 SGHAT, CDR2 FQNNGV. The length of the CDR3 is 16 residues. V gave up 3 bases and J gave up 8 bases, with 20 bases separating them. DNA for the CDR3: TGTGCCAGCAGCTTTATTCCGCCAGGGATAAGGTACATTCAGTACTTC. Translated: CASSFIPPGIRYIQYF. The variable domain in full, completed from reference TRBV11-2 and TRBJ2-4, reads EAGVAQSPRYKIIEKRQSVAFWCNPISGHATLYWYQQILGQGPKLLIQFQNNGVVDDSQLPKDRFSAERLKGVDSTLKIQPAKLEDSAVYLCASSFIPPGIRYIQYFGAGTRLSVL.

This chain joins TRBV7-2 and TRBJ1-1, with D maybe TRBD1 (6 bases). The CDR3 runs to 16 residues. CDR1 is SGHTA, CDR2 FQGNSA, per germline. The V end lost 5 bases, the J end lost 0 bases, and 16 bases lay between the germline ends. The CDR3 DNA reads as TGTGCCAGCAGCCGTGACAGGAACCTTATGAACACTGAAGCTTTCTTT. It translates to CASSRDRNLMNTEAFF.

This chain uses TRBV5-1 with TRBJ2-3, with 10 bases lining up with TRBD2. Per germline, CDR1 SGHRS and CDR2 YFSETQ. With 4 bases clipped from V and 6 bases from J, the junction kept 8 bases outside the gene matches. This CDR3 spans 15 amino acids. The CDR3 bases are TGCGCCAGCAGCCTGATTAGCGGGGGGTCGGATACGCAGTATTTT. The encoded protein is CASSLISGGSDTQYF.

This rearrangement joins TRBV7-8 to TRBJ2-7, with a possible D match to TRBD1 (5 bases). The CDR3 runs to 13 residues. CDR1 is SGHVS, CDR2 FQNEAQ, per germline. V was trimmed by 1 base and J by 4 bases, leaving 8 bases between them. CDR3 DNA sequence: TGTGCCAGCAGCTTAGTCAGGGAATACGAGCAGTACTTC. The encoded protein is CASSLVREYEQYF.

This chain joins TRBV6-1 and TRBJ1-4, with 7 bases fitting TRBD1. The CDR3 spans 15 residues. J was trimmed by 13 bases and V by 4 bases; bases with no gene match: 15. In germline, CDR1 is MNHNS, CDR2 SASEGT. CDR3 in amino acids: CASSGGGQSQFTLFF. The CDR3 DNA reads TGTGCCAGCAGTGGTGGGGGACAGTCTCAATTCACACTGTTTTTT.

The CDR3 DNA reads TGTGCCAGCAGTGAGATAACAGGGGGCGCTGGGGAAAAACTGTTTTTT. It specifies CASSEITGGAGEKLFF. The rearrangement links TRBV2 to TRBJ1-4; 9 bases agree with TRBD1. There are 16 residues in the CDR3. Germline V gives CDR1 SNHLY, CDR2 FYNNEI. V was pared by 3 bases and J by 8 bases, with 10 bases of the junction left unmatched.

The V gene is TRBV7-2, the J gene TRBJ2-3; weak D call: TRBD2 (7 bases). CDR1 is SGHTA, CDR2 FQGNSA, per germline. V lost 2 bases to trimming and J lost 3 bases, with 18 bases between them. The CDR3 length is 17 residues. Here the CDR3 reads CASSLHSWGGSTDTQYF. The DNA of the CDR3 is TGTGCCAGCAGCTTACATAGCTGGGGGGGCAGTACAGATACGCAGTATTTT. Using reference TRBV7-2 and TRBJ2-3 for the parts outside the CDR3, the full variable domain is GAGVSQSPSNKVTEKGKDVELRCDPISGHTALYWYRQSLGQGLEFLIYFQGNSAPDKSGLPSDRFSAERTGGSVSTLTIQRTQQEDSAVYLCASSLHSWGGSTDTQYFGPGTRLTVL.

The chain links TRBV7-9 to TRBJ2-1; the match to TRBD2 covers 7 bases. CDR1 and CDR2 (germline): SEHNR, FQNEAQ (reference sequence). This CDR3 spans 15 amino acids. The V and J ends lost 5 bases and 7 bases, in that order; junction bases with no gene match: 11. CDR3 DNA: TGTGCCAGCAGCACCACTAGCGCCGCTAGGAATGAGCAGTTCTTC. It encodes CASSTTSAARNEQFF.

The chain links TRBV5-6 to TRBJ2-3; weak D call: TRBD2 (6 bases). The CDR3 spans 16 residues. V was clipped by 2 bases and J by 1 base, with 14 bases between them. Germline loops: CDR1 SGHDT, CDR2 YYEEEE. CDR3 sequence: CASSFPGVGGTDTQYF. CDR3 nucleotides: TGTGCCAGCAGCTTTCCGGGGGTGGGGGGCACAGATACGCAGTATTTT.

The chain carries TRBV19 and TRBJ1-6; D is unresolved. V shed 3 bases and J shed 9 bases, with 12 bases lying between them. The germline CDR1 and CDR2 sequences are LNHDA and SQIVND (reference sequence). The length of the CDR3 is 14 residues. The CDR3: CASSMRGDGSPLHF. The CDR3 nucleotides read TGTGCCAGTAGTATGCGGGGAGATGGTTCACCCCTCCACTTT.